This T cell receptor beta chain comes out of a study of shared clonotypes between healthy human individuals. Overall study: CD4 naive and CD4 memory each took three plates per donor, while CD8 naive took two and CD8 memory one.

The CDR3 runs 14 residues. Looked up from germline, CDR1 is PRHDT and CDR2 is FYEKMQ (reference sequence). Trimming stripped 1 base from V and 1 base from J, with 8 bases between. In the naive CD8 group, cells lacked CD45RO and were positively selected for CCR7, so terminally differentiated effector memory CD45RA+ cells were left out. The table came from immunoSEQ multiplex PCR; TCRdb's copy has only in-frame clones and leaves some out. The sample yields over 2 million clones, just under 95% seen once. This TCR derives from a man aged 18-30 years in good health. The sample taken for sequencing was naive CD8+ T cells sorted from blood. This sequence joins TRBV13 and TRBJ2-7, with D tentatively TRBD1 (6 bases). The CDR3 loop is CASSLDRASYEQYF. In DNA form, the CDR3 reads TGTGCCAGCAGCTTAGACAGGGCATCCTACGAGCAGTACTTC.